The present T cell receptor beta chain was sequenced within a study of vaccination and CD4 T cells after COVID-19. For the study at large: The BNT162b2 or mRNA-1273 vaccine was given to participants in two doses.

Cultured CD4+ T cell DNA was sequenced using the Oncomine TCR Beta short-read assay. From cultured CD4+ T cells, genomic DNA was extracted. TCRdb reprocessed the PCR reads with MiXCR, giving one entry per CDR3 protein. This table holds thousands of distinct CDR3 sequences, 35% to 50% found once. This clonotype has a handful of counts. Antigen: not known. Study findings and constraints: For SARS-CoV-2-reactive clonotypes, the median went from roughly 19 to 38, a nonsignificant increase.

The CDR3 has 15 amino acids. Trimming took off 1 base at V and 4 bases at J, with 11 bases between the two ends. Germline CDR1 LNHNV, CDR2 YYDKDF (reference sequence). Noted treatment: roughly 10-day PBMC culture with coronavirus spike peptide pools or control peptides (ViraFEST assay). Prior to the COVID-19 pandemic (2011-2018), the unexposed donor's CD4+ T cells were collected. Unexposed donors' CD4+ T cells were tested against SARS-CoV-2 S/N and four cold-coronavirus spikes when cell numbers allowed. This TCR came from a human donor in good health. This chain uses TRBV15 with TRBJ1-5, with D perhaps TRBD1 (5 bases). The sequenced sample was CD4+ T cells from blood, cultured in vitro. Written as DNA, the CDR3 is TGTGCCACCAGCAGAGCCGGGGACGGGAATCAGCCCCAGCATTTT. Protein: CATSRAGDGNQPQHF.